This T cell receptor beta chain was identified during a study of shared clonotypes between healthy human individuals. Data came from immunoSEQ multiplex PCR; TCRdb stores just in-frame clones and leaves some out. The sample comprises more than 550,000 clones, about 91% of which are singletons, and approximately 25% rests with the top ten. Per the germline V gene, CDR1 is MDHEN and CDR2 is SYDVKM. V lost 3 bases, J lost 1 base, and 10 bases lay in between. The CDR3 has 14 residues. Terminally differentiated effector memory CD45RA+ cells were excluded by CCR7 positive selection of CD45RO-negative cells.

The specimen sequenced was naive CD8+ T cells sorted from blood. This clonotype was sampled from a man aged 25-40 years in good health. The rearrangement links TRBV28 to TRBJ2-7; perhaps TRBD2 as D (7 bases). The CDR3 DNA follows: TGTGCCAGCAGTTTCAAGGGGGGGTCCTACGAGCAGTACTTC. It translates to CASSFKGGSYEQYF.